Shown below are 29 T cell receptor beta chains from a single sample sequenced in a study of T cells in tuberculosis. Some clones are missing from TCRdb's copy, which holds only in-frame ones; the method was immunoSEQ multiplex PCR. The table lists approximately 31,000 clones, 95% to 96% of them singletons, with 2.4% in the top ten. The sequencing sample was made of PBMCs. The receptors stem from a donor between 10 and 35 years old with latent tuberculosis or without tuberculosis infection.

The V gene is TRBV15, the J gene TRBJ2-5; D perhaps matches TRBD1 (6 bases). The CDR3 spans 15 residues. V dropped 0 bases and J dropped 2 bases, with 10 bases sitting between them. CDR1 LNHNV and CDR2 YYDKDF come from the germline V gene (reference sequence). CDR3 in DNA: TGTGCCACCAGCAGAGAATTAAGGGGGCAAGAGACCCAGTACTTC. Encoded protein: CATSRELRGQETQYF.

The gene calls are TRBV7-3 and TRBJ2-2; TRBD2 is a possible D gene (6 bases). The germline gives CDR1 SGHTA, CDR2 FQGTGA. There are 13 residues in the CDR3. V lost 4 bases to trimming and J lost 6 bases, with 9 bases between them. The CDR3 spells CASSSREAGELFF. The CDR3 DNA follows: TGTGCCAGCAGCTCCAGGGAGGCCGGGGAGCTGTTTTTT.

This rearrangement joins TRBV5-1 to TRBJ2-7, with D perhaps matching TRBD1 (7 bases). Trimming left V 0 bases short and J 1 base short, with 11 bases between. CDR1 SGHRS and CDR2 YFSETQ come from the germline V gene. The CDR3 consists of 15 residues. CDR3 nucleotide sequence: TGCGCCAGCAGCTTGGGAGCAGGGGGGTCCTACGAGCAGTACTTC. Translating it yields CASSLGAGGSYEQYF.

This chain joins TRBV7-2 and TRBJ2-3; D is unclear. V lost 4 bases and J 3 bases, leaving 5 bases between the germline ends. From germline, CDR1 is SGHTA and CDR2 FQGNSA. The CDR3 totals 12 residues. The CDR3 DNA reads TGTGCCAGCAGCTCCGGGACAGATACGCAGTATTTT. Amino acids: CASSSGTDTQYF.

The chain couples TRBV7-3 to TRBJ2-2; 9 bases agree with TRBD1. Per germline, CDR1 SGHTA and CDR2 FQGTGA. Trimming took 4 bases from V and 3 from J; bases not matched to a gene: 6. The CDR3 totals 16 residues. The CDR3 sequence is CASSYGQGRDTGELFF. In DNA, the CDR3 is TGTGCCAGCAGCTACGGACAGGGGCGAGACACCGGGGAGCTGTTTTTT.

The chain uses TRBV5-1 and TRBJ2-3, with 15 bases lining up with TRBD2. V trimming: 0 bases; J trimming: 7 bases; junction bases outside the gene matches: 3. This CDR3 has 16 residues. The germline gives CDR1 SGHRS, CDR2 YFSETQ. The CDR3 sequence: CASSLVGLAGGNTQYF. In DNA, the CDR3 is TGCGCCAGCAGCTTGGTCGGACTAGCGGGGGGGAATACGCAGTATTTT.

The chain links TRBV9 to TRBJ2-5, with a possible D match to TRBD2 (6 bases). The ends were cut back, 4 bases at V and 7 bases at J, with 14 bases in the middle. This CDR3 is 13 amino acids long. CDR1 and CDR2 from the germline V gene are SGDLS and YYNGEE. The CDR3 is CASSPWGTGTQYF. The CDR3 nucleotides read TGTGCCAGCAGCCCCTGGGGGACTGGGACCCAGTACTTC. Together with reference TRBV9 and TRBJ2-5, the CDR3 gives the full variable domain: DSGVTQTPKHLITATGQRVTLRCSPRSGDLSVYWYQQSLDQGLQFLIQYYNGEERAKGNILERFSAQQFPDLHSELNLSSLELGDSALYFCASSPWGTGTQYFGPGTRLLVL.

The chain combines TRBV11-2 with TRBJ1-4; possible D gene TRBD1, 5 bases. Germline CDR1 SGHAT, CDR2 FQNNGV. Trimming took 3 bases from V and 8 from J, leaving 13 bases between them. This CDR3 is built from 14 residues. The CDR3 is CASSFAGVGEKLFF. CDR3 in DNA: TGTGCCAGCAGCTTCGCGGGGGTAGGGGAAAAACTGTTTTTT.

The chain recombines TRBV2 with TRBJ1-5; D not resolved. This CDR3 has 15 residues. V lost 7 bases and J 0 bases, leaving 13 bases between the germline ends. Germline V gives CDR1 SNHLY, CDR2 FYNNEI. CDR3 in DNA: TGTGCCAGCATGAGAGGCGCTTATAGCAATCAGCCCCAGCATTTT. Its protein is CASMRGAYSNQPQHF. Full variable domain (missing parts from reference TRBV2 and TRBJ1-5): EPEVTQTPSHQVTQMGQEVILRCVPISNHLYFYWYRQILGQKVEFLVSFYNNEISEKSEIFDDQFSVERPDGSNFTLKIRSTKLEDSAMYFCASMRGAYSNQPQHFGDGTRLSIL.

V usage is TRBV6-5 and J usage is TRBJ1-1, with D unresolved. The CDR3 extends over 15 amino acids. Germline V gene lookup returns CDR1 MNHEY and CDR2 SVGAGI. The V end lost 7 bases, the J end lost 0 bases, and 15 bases lay between the germline ends. This CDR3 is CASTSLQAMNTEAFF. DNA of the CDR3: TGTGCCAGCACCTCCCTTCAAGCCATGAACACTGAAGCTTTCTTT.

Concerning this clone itself: The junction and the germline gene differ at one end; a read error may be behind it. V gene TRBV7-7 combines with J gene TRBJ2-7; TRBD2 agrees at 9 bases. The germline V gene has CDR1 SSHAT and CDR2 FNYEAQ (reference sequence). This CDR3 is built from 16 residues. CDR3 DNA: TGTGCTAGCAGCTTAGGGCCAGCGGGAGGAACCCACGAGCAGTACTTC. It yields the protein CASSLGPAGGTHEQYF. Variable domain in full (rest from reference TRBV7-7 and TRBJ2-7): GAGVSQSPRYKVTKRGQDVTLRCDPISSHATLYWYQQALGQGPEFLTYFNYEAQPDKSGLPSDRFSAERPEGSISTLTIQRTEQRDSAMYRCASSLGPAGGTHEQYFGPGTRLTVT.

The chain is built from TRBV5-1 and TRBJ2-5; TRBD1 agrees at 9 bases. The length of the CDR3 is 14 residues. V lost 0 bases to trimming and J lost 5 bases; unmatched junction nucleotides: 2. The germline V gene has CDR1 SGHRS and CDR2 YFSETQ. The CDR3 is CASSLGTGEETQYF. The CDR3 DNA is TGCGCCAGCAGCTTGGGGACAGGGGAGGAGACCCAGTACTTC.

V gene TRBV4-1 combines with J gene TRBJ1-1; D unclear. The CDR3 is 14 amino acids. Germline lookup yields CDR1 MGHRA and CDR2 YSYEKL. V lost 0 bases, J lost 1 base, and 6 bases lay in between. In nucleotides, the CDR3 is TGCGCCAGCAGCCAAGAAGCAAAGAACACTGAAGCTTTCTTT. It specifies CASSQEAKNTEAFF.

The chain uses TRBV7-9 and TRBJ1-6; the D gene is possibly TRBD1 (5 bases). The V gene's germline CDR1 is SEHNR and CDR2 FQNEAQ (reference sequence). With 4 bases removed from V and 1 base from J, the gap between germline ends came to 17 bases. This CDR3 comprises 18 residues. CDR3 sequence reads: CASSSRAGGKSYNSPLHF. CDR3 coding DNA: TGTGCCAGCAGCTCTAGGGCCGGGGGGAAGTCCTATAATTCACCCCTCCACTTT.

V and J are TRBV2 and TRBJ1-2; TRBD1 aligns across 10 bases. J lost 4 bases, V lost 7 bases, and 12 bases had no gene match. Looked up from germline, CDR1 is SNHLY and CDR2 is FYNNEI. The CDR3 is made up of 16 amino acids. Here the CDR3 DNA reads TGTGCCAGCACCTTCATCGGGACAGGGGTGGCCTATGGCTACACCTTC. Amino acids: CASTFIGTGVAYGYTF.

The genes are TRBV25-1 and TRBJ2-3; D call uncertain. Per germline, CDR1 MGHDK and CDR2 SYGVNS. The length of the CDR3 is 11 residues. V lost 4 bases, J lost 5 bases, and 4 bases lay in between. The CDR3 is CASSGVDTQYF. CDR3 bases: TGTGCCAGCAGTGGAGTAGATACGCAGTATTTT. The full variable domain, rest sourced from reference TRBV25-1 and TRBJ2-3, is EADIYQTPRYLVIGTGKKITLECSQTMGHDKMYWYQQDPGMELHLIHYSYGVNSTEKGDLSSESTVSRIRTEHFPLTLESARPSHTSQYLCASSGVDTQYFGPGTRLTVL.

J is TRBJ2-3 and V is TRBV5-1, with TRBD2 identical over 13 bases. Unmatched junction bases numbered 6, after V lost 7 bases and J lost 13 bases. CDR1 is SGHRS, CDR2 YFSETQ, per germline. The CDR3 sequence is 12 residues long. The CDR3 spells CASQLAGGYKYF. CDR3 nucleotide sequence: TGCGCCAGCCAACTAGCGGGGGGGTACAAGTATTTT.

V is TRBV11-2 and J is TRBJ2-7; D is perhaps TRBD2 (6 bases). The V end lost 7 bases, the J end lost 0 bases, and 16 bases lay between the germline ends. Germline loops: CDR1 SGHAT, CDR2 FQNNGV. The CDR3 has 15 amino acids. CDR3 amino acids: CASTTRASDSYEQYF. The CDR3 nucleotides read TGTGCCAGCACTACTCGAGCTAGCGACTCCTACGAGCAGTACTTC.

The chain uses TRBV14 and TRBJ2-1, with D unclear. The germline V gene has CDR1 SGHDN and CDR2 FVKESK. This CDR3 has 12 residues. Trimming shortened V by 4 bases and J by 7 bases, and 8 bases separated the two germline ends. CDR3 sequence: CASSLPTNEQFF. The CDR3 DNA follows: TGTGCCAGCAGCCTTCCGACTAATGAGCAGTTCTTC.

The chain has TRBV7-9 and TRBJ1-2, with D tentatively TRBD1 (6 bases). V lost 3 bases and J 10 bases, leaving 15 bases between the germline ends. The V gene's germline CDR1 is SEHNR and CDR2 FQNEAQ (reference sequence). The CDR3 runs to 13 residues. DNA of the CDR3: TGTGCCAGCAGCTTCTTGCTACAGGGAATCTACACCTTC. Translated, it gives CASSFLLQGIYTF. The full variable domain, rest sourced from reference TRBV7-9 and TRBJ1-2, is DTGVSQNPRHKITKRGQNVTFRCDPISEHNRLYWYRQTLGQGPEFLTYFQNEAQLEKSRLLSDRFSAERPKGSFSTLEIQRTEQGDSAMYLCASSFLLQGIYTFGSGTRLTVV.

The chain combines TRBV5-5 with TRBJ1-5, with unresolved D. CDR3 length: 16 residues. The V gene's germline CDR1 is SGHKS and CDR2 YYEKEE (reference sequence). The V end lost 4 bases, the J end lost 2 bases, and 16 bases lay between the germline ends. The chain's CDR3 is CASSPRADGGNQPQHF. CDR3 DNA sequence: TGTGCCAGCAGCCCGAGGGCGGACGGGGGCAATCAGCCCCAGCATTTT.

The chain couples TRBV11-3 to TRBJ2-1; 8 bases fit TRBD2. This CDR3 is built from 16 residues. Losses at the gene ends were 1 base for V and 9 bases for J; bases not matched to a gene: 11. The V gene's germline CDR1 is SGHNT and CDR2 YENEEA. This CDR3 is CASSLVTGLGSPEQFF. Written as DNA, the CDR3 is TGTGCCAGCAGCTTAGTGACGGGACTAGGCTCTCCTGAGCAGTTCTTC.

In this sample, this clone turned up once. This rearrangement joins TRBV29-1 to TRBJ2-7; 9 bases are a match to TRBD2. Germline loops: CDR1 SQVTM, CDR2 ANQGSEA. V shed 6 bases and J 2 bases; nucleotides not matched to a gene: 8. CDR3 length: 14 amino acids. The CDR3 DNA sequence: TGCAGCGTCCTTTCTGGCGGGGGGGCCTACGAGCAGTACTTC. Translation gives CSVLSGGGAYEQYF.

The chain recombines TRBV27 with TRBJ2-7; 10 nucleotides align to TRBD1. Unmatched junction bases numbered 7, after V lost 6 bases and J lost 2 bases. CDR1 is MNHEY, CDR2 SMNVEV, per germline (reference sequence). The CDR3 spans 15 residues. This CDR3 reads CASRPGTGATYEQYF. In DNA form, the CDR3 reads TGTGCCAGCAGACCGGGGACAGGGGCCACCTACGAGCAGTACTTC.

The V call is TRBV5-4, the J call TRBJ1-1; a possible D gene is TRBD1 (5 bases). In germline, CDR1 is SGHNT, CDR2 YYREEE (reference sequence). Deletions cut 0 bases from V and 1 base from J, with 13 bases between. CDR3 length: 16 residues. The DNA of the CDR3 is TGTGCCAGCAGCTTGGCCAGTGGGGGAGGGAACACTGAAGCTTTCTTT. It specifies CASSLASGGGNTEAFF.

The chain employs TRBV7-2 and TRBJ2-2; the D gene is possibly TRBD1 (6 bases). The CDR3 spans 14 residues. Trimming shortened V by 6 bases and J by 2 bases, and 10 bases separated the two germline ends. The V gene's germline CDR1 is SGHTA and CDR2 FQGNSA. The CDR3 protein is CASRPQGNTGELFF. The CDR3, as DNA: TGTGCCAGCAGGCCACAGGGAAACACCGGGGAGCTGTTTTTT.

Written as DNA, the CDR3 is TGTGCCAGCAGCTCACGCCGCACGCGGGGGGCGGGAGATACGCAGTATTTT. Protein: CASSSRRTRGAGDTQYF. V is TRBV9 and J is TRBJ2-3; TRBD2 aligns across 8 bases. In germline, CDR1 is SGDLS, CDR2 YYNGEE. The V gene end was trimmed by 4 bases and the J gene end by 5 bases; junction bases not matched to a gene: 15. The CDR3 sequence is 17 residues long.

The chain couples TRBV28 to TRBJ1-2; no reliable D call. Trimming left V 5 bases short and J 6 bases short, with 13 bases between. The CDR3 loop spans 13 amino acids. Germline V CDR1 and CDR2: MDHEN, SYDVKM. The CDR3 here is CASSTLGGNGYTF. CDR3 bases: TGTGCCAGCAGTACCCTGGGAGGAAATGGCTACACCTTC.

V and J are TRBV9 and TRBJ1-4, with D unresolved. From germline, CDR1 is SGDLS and CDR2 YYNGEE. This CDR3 is 13 amino acids long. V was trimmed by 3 bases and J by 4 bases, leaving 7 bases between them. DNA of the CDR3: TGTGCCAGCAGCGGGCTCGATAATGAAAAACTGTTTTTT. Amino acids: CASSGLDNEKLFF.